This T cell receptor (beta chain) was sequenced in a study of CD4 T cells in relation to SARS-CoV-2 and coronaviruses. At the level of the study: TCR beta CDR3s were sequenced after approximately ten-day antigen culture of PBMCs. Study-level results: Compared with monoreactive clones, crossreactive clones showed significantly weaker SARS-CoV-2 expansion.

The unexposed donors gave CD4+ T cells in about 2011-2018, prior to COVID-19. CD4+ T cells were isolated from the cells after around 9 days of culture. Note on this clone: What it binds is not known.

This CDR3 spans 16 amino acids. Germline trimming cut 4 bases from V and 12 bases from J; bases unmatched to any gene: 15. Germline CDR1 and CDR2: MNHEY and SVGAGI. Produced via immunoSEQ multiplex PCR; TCRdb's table is partial and in-frame only. The data contain roughly 16,000 clones, 70% to 85% of them singletons. Sequenced: CD4+ T cells from PBMCs, cultured in vitro. J is TRBJ2-1 and V is TRBV6-5; 10 bases match TRBD2. The clonotype was recovered from a human donor in good health. As DNA, the CDR3 is TGTGCCAGCAGTTCGTCCGGGACTAGCGATCCAAAACCGCAGTTCTTC. Its translation: CASSSSGTSDPKPQFF.